There are a few counts of the clone carrying this TCR beta chain. This entry belongs to a study of blood T cell repertoires in COVID-19. Overall study context: Samples taken during acute and convalescent COVID-19 were collected in the United States, Italy and Spain. PBMCs, B-cell-depleted T cells, or T cells were the source of the cDNA or gDNA that made up the material.

The germline gives CDR1 LGHDT, CDR2 YNNKEL (reference sequence). The V end was cut by 3 bases, the J end by 2 bases, with 7 bases between. This CDR3 has 13 amino acids. In the original workflow: Nucleated cell number was recorded as an estimate derived from reference gene primer amplification. Method: immunoSEQ multiplex PCR; TCRdb's copy keeps in-frame clones and lacks some. The DNA was the basis for D and trimming; V, J and clone size are from that table. The sample records 300,000 to 400,000 clones, around nine tenths being singletons. This TCR came from a woman aged 45 to 65 with active or convalescent COVID-19. Sequenced sample: peripheral blood. The chain employs TRBV3-1 (or the pseudogene TRBV3-2) and TRBJ2-5; the D is unclear. Here the CDR3 reads CASSHISQETQYF. The CDR3 nucleotides are TGTGCCAGCAGCCACATTAGTCAAGAGACCCAGTACTTC.